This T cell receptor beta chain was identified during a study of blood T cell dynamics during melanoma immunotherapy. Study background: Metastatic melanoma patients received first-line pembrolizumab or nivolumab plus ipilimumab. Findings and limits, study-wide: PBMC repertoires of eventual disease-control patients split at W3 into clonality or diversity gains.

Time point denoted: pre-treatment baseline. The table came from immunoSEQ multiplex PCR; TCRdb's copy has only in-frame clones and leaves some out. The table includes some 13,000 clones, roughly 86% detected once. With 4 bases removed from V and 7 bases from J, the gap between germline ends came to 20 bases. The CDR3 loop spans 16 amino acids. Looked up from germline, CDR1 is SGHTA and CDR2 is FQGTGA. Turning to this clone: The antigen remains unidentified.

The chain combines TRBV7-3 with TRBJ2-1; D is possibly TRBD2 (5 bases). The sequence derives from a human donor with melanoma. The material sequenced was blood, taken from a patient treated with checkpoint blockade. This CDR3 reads CASSSRRSGGRNEQFF. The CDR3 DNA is TGTGCCAGCAGCTCCAGGAGGTCTGGTGGGCGGAATGAGCAGTTCTTC.